Ten or more counts support the clone carrying this TCR beta chain. Amplification of TCR beta CDR3 regions used RNA as the template. The primer set for the first-round RT-PCR of the TCR CDR3 was HTBI. A single record per CDR3 protein comes from TCRdb applying MiXCR to the multiplex PCR reads. The repertoire holds hundreds of thousands of distinct CDR3 sequences, about 15% seen once, with approximately 25% in the top ten. The data are from a study of T cells in Graves' hyperthyroidism and ophthalmopathy. The wider study: Once the initial diagnosis was made, peripheral blood was obtained before any treatment.

The length of the CDR3 is 11 residues. CDR1 and CDR2 (germline): GTSNPN, SVGIG (reference sequence). V lost 8 bases to trimming and J lost 1 base, with 8 bases between them. Hyperthyroidism was newly diagnosed in patients aged 18 to 65 (duration under 2 months). Each diagnosis was grounded in clinical symptoms, serum thyroxine and TRAb, thyroid ultrasound, and orbital computed tomography. The origin of this receptor is a woman aged 25 to 39 with Graves' hyperthyroidism. The chain carries TRBV30 and TRBJ1-1, with D unresolved. Sequenced sample: blood. The CDR3 sequence is CALTPNTEAFF. DNA for the CDR3: TGTGCCCTTACGCCGAACACTGAAGCTTTCTTT. Filled out from reference TRBV30 and TRBJ1-1, the complete variable domain reads SQTIHQWPATLVQPVGSPLSLECTVEGTSNPNLYWYRQAAGRGLQLLFYSVGIGQISSEVPQNLSASRPQDRQFILSSKKLLLSDSGFYLCALTPNTEAFFGQGTRLTVV.